This T cell receptor (beta chain) is drawn from a study of T cell responses to AZD1222 COVID-19 vaccine. Notes on this clone: The antigen remains unidentified.

Trimming shortened V by 0 bases and J by 4 bases, and 15 bases separated the two germline ends. CDR3 length: 16 amino acids. Germline CDR1 is MNHEY and CDR2 is SVGAGI. The repertoire was sequenced with immunoSEQ multiplex PCR; TCRdb's copy has only in-frame clones and lacks some. The sample has around 180,000 clones, about 91% seen once. Findings and caveats of the study: With dominance at 160-218 and 743-854, vaccine-associated CD4 TCRs spanned spike. A mostly white British donor set with more females was recruited, and clonal diversity was possibly underestimated.

This specimen consisted of peripheral blood, obtained on day 0 of AZD1222 vaccination. The sequence came from an adult in good health. The V and J genes are TRBV6-5 and TRBJ2-5; maybe TRBD1 (6 bases). The CDR3 here is CASSYSKTGTGETQYF. CDR3 in DNA: TGTGCCAGCAGTTACTCGAAAACAGGGACGGGAGAGACCCAGTACTTC.